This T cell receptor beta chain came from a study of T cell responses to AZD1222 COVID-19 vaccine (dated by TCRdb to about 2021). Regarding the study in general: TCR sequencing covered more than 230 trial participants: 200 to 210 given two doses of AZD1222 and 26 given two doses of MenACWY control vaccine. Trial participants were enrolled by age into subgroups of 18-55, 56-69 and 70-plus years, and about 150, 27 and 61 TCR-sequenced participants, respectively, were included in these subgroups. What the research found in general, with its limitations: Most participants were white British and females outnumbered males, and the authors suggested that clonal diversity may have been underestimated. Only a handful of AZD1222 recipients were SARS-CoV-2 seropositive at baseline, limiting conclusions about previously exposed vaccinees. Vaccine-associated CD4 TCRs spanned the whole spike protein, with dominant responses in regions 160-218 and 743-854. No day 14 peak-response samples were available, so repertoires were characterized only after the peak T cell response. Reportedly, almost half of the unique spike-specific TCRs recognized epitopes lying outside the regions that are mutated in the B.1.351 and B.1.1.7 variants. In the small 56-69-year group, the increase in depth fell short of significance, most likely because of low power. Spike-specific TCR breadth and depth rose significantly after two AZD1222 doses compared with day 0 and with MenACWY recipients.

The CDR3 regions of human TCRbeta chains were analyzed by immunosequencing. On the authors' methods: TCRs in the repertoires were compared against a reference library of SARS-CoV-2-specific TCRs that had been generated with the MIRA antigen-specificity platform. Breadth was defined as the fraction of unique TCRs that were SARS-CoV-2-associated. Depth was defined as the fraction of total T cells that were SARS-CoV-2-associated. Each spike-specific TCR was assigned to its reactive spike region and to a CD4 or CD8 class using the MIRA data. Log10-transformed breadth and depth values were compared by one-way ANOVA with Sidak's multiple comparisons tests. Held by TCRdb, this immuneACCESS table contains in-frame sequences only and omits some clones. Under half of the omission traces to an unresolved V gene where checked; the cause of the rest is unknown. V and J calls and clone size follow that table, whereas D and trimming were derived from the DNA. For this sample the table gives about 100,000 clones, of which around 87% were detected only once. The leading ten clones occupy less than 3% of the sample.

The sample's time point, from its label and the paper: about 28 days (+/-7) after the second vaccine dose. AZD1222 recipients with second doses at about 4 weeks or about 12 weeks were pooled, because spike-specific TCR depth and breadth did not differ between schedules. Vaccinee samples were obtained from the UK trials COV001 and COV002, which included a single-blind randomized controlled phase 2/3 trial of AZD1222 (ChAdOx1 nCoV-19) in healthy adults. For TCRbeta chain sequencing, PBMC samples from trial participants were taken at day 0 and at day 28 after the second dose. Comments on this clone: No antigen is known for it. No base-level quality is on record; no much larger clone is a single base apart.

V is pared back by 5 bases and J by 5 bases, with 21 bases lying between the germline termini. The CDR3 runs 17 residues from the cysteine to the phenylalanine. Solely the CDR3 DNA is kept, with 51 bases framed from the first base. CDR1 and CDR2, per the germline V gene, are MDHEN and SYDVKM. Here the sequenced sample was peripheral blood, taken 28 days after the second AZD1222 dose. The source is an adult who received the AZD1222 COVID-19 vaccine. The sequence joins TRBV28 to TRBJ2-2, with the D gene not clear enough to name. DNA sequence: TGTGCCAGCAGTCGAGACCGATCGAAGCGCGCGACCGGGGAGCTGTTTTTT. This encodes CASSRDRSKRATGELFF.